This T cell receptor (beta chain) was observed in a study of tumor T cells in aggressive B-cell lymphoma. Libraries were prepared by immunoSEQ multiplex PCR; TCRdb keeps only in-frame clonotypes and omits some of them. The data show about 3,500 clones, approximately 94% seen once. Germline loops: CDR1 LNHNV, CDR2 YYDKDF (reference sequence). This CDR3 region has 15 residues. Deletions cut 5 bases from V and 0 bases from J, with 14 bases between. The chain has TRBV15 and TRBJ2-7; possibly TRBD1 for D (6 bases). The sequence was obtained from an adult with diffuse large B cell lymphoma. The specimen sequenced was tumor tissue. The CDR3 DNA follows: TGTGCCACCAGCTCCGGGCAGGGGAACTCCTACGAGCAGTACTTC. It translates to CATSSGQGNSYEQYF.